These 21 T cell receptor beta chains were sequenced from one sample in a study of shared clonotypes between healthy human individuals. Libraries were prepared by immunoSEQ multiplex PCR; TCRdb keeps only in-frame clonotypes and omits some of them. Counted here are around 1.9 million clones, 93% occurring once; the ten biggest clones make up around 1.7%. Cells designated naive CD8 were CD45RO-negative and were positively selected for CCR7, with terminally differentiated effector memory CD45RA+ cells excluded. The sample was naive CD8+ T cells from PBMCs. These receptors originate from a man aged 18 to 30 in good health. Some clones in this sample may be carry-over from other donors' samples.

V is TRBV7-9 and J is TRBJ2-1, with D perhaps given as TRBD1 or TRBD2 (6 bases each). The CDR3 spans 17 residues. Trimming cost V 7 bases and J 1 base, with 20 bases left between them. Germline CDR1 is SEHNR and CDR2 is FQNEAQ (reference sequence). In DNA form, the CDR3 reads TGTGCCAGCATCCATGGGGGGCGGCAGGAATCCTACAATGAGCAGTTCTTC. The encoded protein is CASIHGGRQESYNEQFF. Combining the CDR3 with reference TRBV7-9 and TRBJ2-1 gives the whole variable domain DTGVSQNPRHKITKRGQNVTFRCDPISEHNRLYWYRQTLGQGPEFLTYFQNEAQLEKSRLLSDRFSAERPKGSFSTLEIQRTEQGDSAMYLCASIHGGRQESYNEQFFGPGTRLTVL.

The genes are TRBV2 and TRBJ2-2, with D perhaps matching TRBD2 (5 bases). Germline values: CDR1 SNHLY, CDR2 FYNNEI. The V and J ends lost 0 bases and 5 bases respectively, with 10 bases between them. There are 15 residues in the CDR3. CDR3 loop: CASSEARPGTGELFF. CDR3 nucleotides: TGTGCCAGCAGTGAAGCTCGCCCGGGGACCGGGGAGCTGTTTTTT.

The sample holds one count of this clone. J is TRBJ1-4 and V is TRBV27; 10 bases are shared with TRBD1. V lost 6 bases, J lost 10 bases, and 14 bases stayed unmatched. The CDR3 extends over 16 amino acids. The germline V gene encodes CDR1 MNHEY and CDR2 SMNVEV (reference sequence). The CDR3 loop is CASSTTSGTGEGKLFF. In DNA, the CDR3 is TGTGCCAGCAGCACCACCTCCGGGACAGGGGAGGGAAAACTGTTTTTT.

This clone was observed a single time. The chain couples TRBV5-5 to TRBJ1-2; TRBD1 aligns across 8 bases. Looked up from germline, CDR1 is SGHKS and CDR2 is YYEKEE (reference sequence). The CDR3 covers 18 residues. V trimming: 0 bases; J trimming: 4 bases; junction bases outside the gene matches: 14. The CDR3 is CASSLELRAGGEVYGYTF. In nucleotides, the CDR3 is TGTGCCAGCAGCTTGGAGTTGAGAGCAGGGGGCGAAGTCTATGGCTACACCTTC. Full variable domain (outside the CDR3, taken from reference TRBV5-5 and TRBJ1-2): DAGVTQSPTHLIKTRGQQVTLRCSPISGHKSVSWYQQVLGQGPQFIFQYYEKEERGRGNFPDRFSARQFPNYSSELNVNALLLGDSALYLCASSLELRAGGEVYGYTFGSGTRLTVV.

This rearrangement joins TRBV30 to TRBJ2-3, with 8 bases that match TRBD1. The CDR3 length is 13 residues. Germline V CDR1 and CDR2: GTSNPN, SVGIG (reference sequence). V trimming: 1 base; J trimming: 5 bases; junction bases outside the gene matches: 2. The CDR3 DNA follows: TGTGCCTGGAGTGCCACAGGGGGAGATACGCAGTATTTT. It is translated as CAWSATGGDTQYF.

V and J are TRBV28 and TRBJ2-5, with D unclear. From germline, CDR1 is MDHEN and CDR2 SYDVKM. The length of the CDR3 is 15 residues. Trimming removed 2 bases at V and 5 bases at J, with 15 bases between. CDR3 region: CASSLLGPGMETQYF. The CDR3 region has the DNA TGTGCCAGCAGTTTACTAGGCCCTGGGATGGAGACCCAGTACTTC.

The gene calls are TRBV13 and TRBJ2-5; D could derive from TRBD1 or TRBD2 (5 bases each). The CDR3 is 15 amino acids. V gave up 5 bases and J gave up 5 bases, with 18 bases separating them. CDR1 and CDR2 (germline): PRHDT, FYEKMQ (reference sequence). This CDR3 is CASSTKPGPWETQYF. In nucleotides, the CDR3 is TGTGCCAGCAGCACTAAACCGGGACCGTGGGAGACCCAGTACTTC. Filled out from reference TRBV13 and TRBJ2-5, the complete variable domain reads AAGVIQSPRHLIKEKRETATLKCYPIPRHDTVYWYQQGPGQDPQFLISFYEKMQSDKGSIPDRFSAQQFSDYHSELNMSSLELGDSALYFCASSTKPGPWETQYFGPGTRLLVL.

This chain uses TRBV19 with TRBJ1-5, with a tentative D call TRBD1 (6 bases). Germline CDR1 and CDR2: LNHDA and SQIVND (reference sequence). There are 16 residues in the CDR3. V gave up 4 bases and J gave up 4 bases, with 17 bases separating them. The CDR3 region is CASSRNFQGRNQPQHF. CDR3 DNA sequence: TGTGCCAGTAGTAGAAACTTCCAGGGGAGGAATCAGCCCCAGCATTTT.

The genes are TRBV9 and TRBJ1-4; tentatively, D is TRBD1 (5 bases). The germline V and J ends were trimmed by 4 bases and 10 bases, with 17 bases remaining between them. Germline V gene data show CDR1 as SGDLS and CDR2 as YYNGEE. The CDR3 sequence is 14 residues long. The CDR3 DNA sequence: TGTGCCAGCAGCCCCGGCAGGGAGATTAGAAAACTGTTTTTT. Protein sequence: CASSPGREIRKLFF.

This chain uses TRBV29-1 with TRBJ2-5; D not resolved. Per the germline V gene, CDR1 is SQVTM and CDR2 is ANQGSEA. The CDR3 consists of 13 residues. Trimming removed 0 bases from V and 5 bases from J, with 10 bases in between. The CDR3 nucleotides read TGCAGCGTTGAAGATCCGGGTTGGGAGACCCAGTACTTC. Translation gives CSVEDPGWETQYF.

This chain uses TRBV19 with TRBJ1-2, with D unresolved. Trimming took 5 bases from V and 2 from J, leaving 12 bases between them. CDR1 and CDR2 from the germline V gene are LNHDA and SQIVND (reference sequence). The CDR3 totals 14 residues. CDR3 bases: TGTGCCAGTAGTGCGCTACCGGGGAACTATGGCTACACCTTC. Its translation: CASSALPGNYGYTF.

The V gene is TRBV5-6, the J gene TRBJ1-5; TRBD1 matches at 11 bases. The CDR3 loop spans 16 amino acids. Germline V gene data show CDR1 as SGHDT and CDR2 as YYEEEE. Trimming removed 0 bases from V and 7 bases from J; junction bases left unmatched: 6. The CDR3 nucleotides are TGTGCCAGCAGCTTGGAAGGACAGGGGGCGAGACAGCCCCAGCATTTT. Translation: CASSLEGQGARQPQHF. The full variable domain, in which reference TRBV5-6 and TRBJ1-5 provide the parts outside the CDR3, is DAGVTQSPTHLIKTRGQQVTLRCSPKSGHDTVSWYQQALGQGPQFIFQYYEEEERQRGNFPDRFSGHQFPNYSSELNVNALLLGDSALYLCASSLEGQGARQPQHFGDGTRLSIL.

The rearrangement uses TRBV29-1 and TRBJ2-1, with 12 bases that match TRBD2. J gave up 5 bases and V 4 bases, and 3 bases lay outside the gene matches. Germline lookup yields CDR1 SQVTM and CDR2 ANQGSEA. The CDR3 spans 14 residues. The CDR3: CSVVTSGSHNEQFF. CDR3 coding DNA: TGCAGCGTTGTGACTAGCGGGAGTCACAATGAGCAGTTCTTC.

The chain is built from TRBV10-3 and TRBJ2-2; no clear D gene. Germline V lookup: CDR1 ENHRY, CDR2 SYGVKD. The CDR3 spans 12 residues. Trimming stripped 3 bases from V and 6 bases from J, with 5 bases between. In DNA form, the CDR3 reads TGTGCCATCAGTGACCGCCCCGGGGAGCTGTTTTTT. Translating it yields CAISDRPGELFF.

Regarding this clone: The sample carries other DNA sequences with the same CDR3. J is TRBJ2-1 and V is TRBV6-6, with D unclear. Germline loops: CDR1 MNHNY, CDR2 SVGAGI (reference sequence). The CDR3 is 11 residues long. Trimming stripped 2 bases from V and 8 bases from J, with 4 bases between. The CDR3 region is CASSYGDEQFF. CDR3 nucleotide sequence: TGTGCCAGCAGTTACGGGGATGAGCAGTTCTTC.

CDR3 amino acids: CASSMGANTEAFF. The CDR3 bases are TGTGCCAGTAGTATGGGCGCGAACACTGAAGCTTTCTTT. The chain employs TRBV19 and TRBJ1-1, with D unresolved. V lost 3 bases and J lost 1, with 6 bases in between. The CDR3 has 13 residues. CDR1 LNHDA and CDR2 SQIVND come from the germline V gene (reference sequence).

This chain connects TRBV2 to TRBJ2-7, with D possibly being TRBD2 (6 bases). Germline-derived CDR1 and CDR2 are SNHLY and FYNNEI. CDR3 length equals 16 residues. Between the trimmed V and J ends, which lost 6 bases and 6 bases, there was a span of 24 bases. CDR3 amino acids: CASSYLEGRGRGEQYF. CDR3 in DNA: TGTGCCAGCAGCTACCTGGAGGGACGGGGTAGAGGCGAGCAGTACTTC.

The gene calls are TRBV27 and TRBJ1-2; 10 bases map to TRBD1. The V gene end was trimmed by 5 bases and the J gene end by 5 bases; junction bases not matched to a gene: 8. The CDR3 extends over 15 amino acids. In germline, CDR1 is MNHEY, CDR2 SMNVEV (reference sequence). CDR3 loop: CASSPGTGVRYGYTF. As DNA, the CDR3 is TGTGCCAGCAGTCCCGGGACAGGGGTGAGGTATGGCTACACCTTC.

This clone was detected once. This sequence joins TRBV19 and TRBJ2-7; D may be TRBD2 (6 bases). This CDR3 contains 15 residues. The germline V gene has CDR1 LNHDA and CDR2 SQIVND (reference sequence). The V end was cut by 5 bases, the J end by 3 bases, with 17 bases between. In DNA, the CDR3 is TGTGCCAGTAGTCCAAGAGTAGCGGTGCACTACGAGCAGTACTTC. This encodes CASSPRVAVHYEQYF.

The V gene is TRBV5-8, the J gene TRBJ1-4; D remains ambiguous. The CDR3 is 17 residues long. Trimming stripped 0 bases from V and 4 bases from J, with 16 bases between. Germline V gives CDR1 SGHTS, CDR2 YDEGEE. The CDR3 DNA reads TGTGCCAGCAGCTTGGCTTTACTACAGAGCGATAATGAAAAACTGTTTTTT. Protein: CASSLALLQSDNEKLFF.

The chain combines TRBV5-4 with TRBJ2-5; 9 bases map to TRBD2. Germline CDR1 is SGHNT and CDR2 is YYREEE (reference sequence). The CDR3 covers 18 residues. The V segment lost 0 bases and the J segment 0 bases; nucleotides outside the gene matches: 9. The CDR3 is CASSLGLAEIRYQETQYF. Here the CDR3 DNA reads TGTGCCAGCAGCTTGGGACTAGCGGAGATTAGGTACCAAGAGACCCAGTACTTC.